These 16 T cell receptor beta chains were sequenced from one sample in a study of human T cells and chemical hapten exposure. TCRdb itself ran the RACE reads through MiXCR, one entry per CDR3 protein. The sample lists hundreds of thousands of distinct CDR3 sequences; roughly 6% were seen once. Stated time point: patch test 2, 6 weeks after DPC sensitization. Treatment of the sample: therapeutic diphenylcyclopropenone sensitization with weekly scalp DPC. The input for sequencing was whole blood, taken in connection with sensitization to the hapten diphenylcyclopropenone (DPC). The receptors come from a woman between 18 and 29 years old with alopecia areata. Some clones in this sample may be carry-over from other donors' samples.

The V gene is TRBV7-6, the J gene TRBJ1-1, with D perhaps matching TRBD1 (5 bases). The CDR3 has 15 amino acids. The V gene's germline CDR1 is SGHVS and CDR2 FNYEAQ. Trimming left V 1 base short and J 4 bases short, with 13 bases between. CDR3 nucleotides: TGTGCCAGCAGCTTAGATCTCTGGGGGAGCACTGAAGCTTTCTTT. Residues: CASSLDLWGSTEAFF.

The CDR3 spells CASSFQGGDTEAFF. As DNA, the CDR3 is TGTGCCAGCAGTTTTCAGGGTGGGGACACTGAAGCTTTCTTT. This chain joins TRBV7-9 and TRBJ1-1; possibly TRBD1 for D (5 bases). Trimming shortened V by 6 bases and J by 3 bases, and 14 bases separated the two germline ends. This CDR3 contains 14 residues. Germline CDR1 is SEHNR and CDR2 is FQNEAQ (reference sequence). The full variable domain, in which reference TRBV7-9 and TRBJ1-1 provide the parts outside the CDR3, is DTGVSQNPRHKITKRGQNVTFRCDPISEHNRLYWYRQTLGQGPEFLTYFQNEAQLEKSRLLSDRFSAERPKGSFSTLEIQRTEQGDSAMYLCASSFQGGDTEAFFGQGTRLTVV.

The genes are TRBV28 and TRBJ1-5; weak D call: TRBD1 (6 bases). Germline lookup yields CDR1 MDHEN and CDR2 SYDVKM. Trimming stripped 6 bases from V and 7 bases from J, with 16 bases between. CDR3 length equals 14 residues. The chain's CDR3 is CASSPTGYGQPQHF. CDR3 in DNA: TGTGCCAGCAGCCCCACAGGGTACGGCCAGCCCCAGCATTTT.

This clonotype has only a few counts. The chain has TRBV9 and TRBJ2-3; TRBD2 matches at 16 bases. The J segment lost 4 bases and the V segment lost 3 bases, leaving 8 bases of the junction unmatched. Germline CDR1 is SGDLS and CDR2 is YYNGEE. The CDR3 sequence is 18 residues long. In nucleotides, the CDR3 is TGTGCCAGCAGCGGACGACCGGGACTAGCGGGGGGGCCAGATACGCAGTATTTT. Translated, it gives CASSGRPGLAGGPDTQYF.

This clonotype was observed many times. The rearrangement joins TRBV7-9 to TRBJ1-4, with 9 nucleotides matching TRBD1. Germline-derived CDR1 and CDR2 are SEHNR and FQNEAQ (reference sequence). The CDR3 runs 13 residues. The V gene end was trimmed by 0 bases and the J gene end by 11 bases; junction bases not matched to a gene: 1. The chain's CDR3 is CASSLADRGKLFF. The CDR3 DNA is TGTGCCAGCAGCTTAGCCGACAGGGGGAAACTGTTTTTT.

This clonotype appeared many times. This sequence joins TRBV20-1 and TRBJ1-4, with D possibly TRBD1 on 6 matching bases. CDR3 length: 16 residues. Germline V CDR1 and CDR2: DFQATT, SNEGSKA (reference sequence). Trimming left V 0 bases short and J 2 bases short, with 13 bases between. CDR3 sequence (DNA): TGCAGTGCTAGAGATTTACGGGGGCCGACTAATGAAAAACTGTTTTTT. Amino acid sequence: CSARDLRGPTNEKLFF.

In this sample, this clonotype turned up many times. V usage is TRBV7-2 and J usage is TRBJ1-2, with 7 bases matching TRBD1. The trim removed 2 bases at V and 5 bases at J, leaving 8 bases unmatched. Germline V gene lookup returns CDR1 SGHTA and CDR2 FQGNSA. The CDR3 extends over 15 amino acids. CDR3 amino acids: CASSLMLETGYGYTF. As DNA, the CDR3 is TGTGCCAGCAGCTTAATGTTGGAGACAGGGTATGGCTACACCTTC. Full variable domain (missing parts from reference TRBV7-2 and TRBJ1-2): GAGVSQSPSNKVTEKGKDVELRCDPISGHTALYWYRQSLGQGLEFLIYFQGNSAPDKSGLPSDRFSAERTGGSVSTLTIQRTQQEDSAVYLCASSLMLETGYGYTFGSGTRLTVV.

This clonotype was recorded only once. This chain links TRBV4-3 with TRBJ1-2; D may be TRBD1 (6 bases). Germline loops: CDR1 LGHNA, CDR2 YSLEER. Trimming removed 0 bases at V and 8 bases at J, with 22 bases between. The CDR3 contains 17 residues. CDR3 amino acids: CASSQDFRIGQGRGYTF. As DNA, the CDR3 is TGCGCCAGCAGCCAAGATTTTCGGATTGGCCAGGGGAGAGGCTACACCTTC.

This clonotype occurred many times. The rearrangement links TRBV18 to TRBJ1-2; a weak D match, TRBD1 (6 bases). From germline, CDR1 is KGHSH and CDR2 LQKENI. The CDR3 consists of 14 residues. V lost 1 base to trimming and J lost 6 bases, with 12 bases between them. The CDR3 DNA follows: TGTGCCAGCTCACCACAGGGGGGTCAAGATGGCTACACCTTC. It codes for CASSPQGGQDGYTF. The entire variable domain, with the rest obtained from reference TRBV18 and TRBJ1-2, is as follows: NAGVMQNPRHLVRRRGQEARLRCSPMKGHSHVYWYRQLPEEGLKFMVYLQKENIIDESGMPKERFSAEFPKEGPSILRIQQVVRGDSAAYFCASSPQGGQDGYTFGSGTRLTVV.

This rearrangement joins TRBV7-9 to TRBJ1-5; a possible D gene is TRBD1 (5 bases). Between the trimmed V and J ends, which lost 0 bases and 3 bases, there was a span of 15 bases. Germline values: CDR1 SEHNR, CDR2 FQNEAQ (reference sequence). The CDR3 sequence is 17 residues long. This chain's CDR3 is CASSLARAGVINQPQHF. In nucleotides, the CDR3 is TGTGCCAGCAGCTTAGCGCGGGCGGGGGTGATCAATCAGCCCCAGCATTTT.

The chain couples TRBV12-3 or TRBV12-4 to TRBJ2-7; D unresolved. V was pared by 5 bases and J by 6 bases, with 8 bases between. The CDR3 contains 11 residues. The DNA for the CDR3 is TGTGCCAGCAGTCGAGGTAGCGAGCAGTACTTC. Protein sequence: CASSRGSEQYF.

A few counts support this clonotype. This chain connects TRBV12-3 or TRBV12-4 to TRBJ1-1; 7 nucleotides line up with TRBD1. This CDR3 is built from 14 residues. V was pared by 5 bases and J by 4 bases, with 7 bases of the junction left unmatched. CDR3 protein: CASSGYRGATEAFF. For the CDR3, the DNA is TGTGCCAGCAGTGGTTACAGGGGAGCCACTGAAGCTTTCTTT.

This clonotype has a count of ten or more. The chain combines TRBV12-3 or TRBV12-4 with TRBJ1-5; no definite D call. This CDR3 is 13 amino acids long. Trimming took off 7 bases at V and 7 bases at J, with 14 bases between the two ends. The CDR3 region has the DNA TGTGCCAGCACCGTCGATGGTGGACAGCCCCAGCATTTT. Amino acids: CASTVDGGQPQHF.

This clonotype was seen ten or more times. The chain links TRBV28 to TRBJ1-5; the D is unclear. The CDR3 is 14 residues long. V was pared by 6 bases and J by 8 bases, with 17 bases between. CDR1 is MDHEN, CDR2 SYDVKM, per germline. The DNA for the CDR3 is TGTGCCAGCAGCCAGGACCGCTTGAATAAGCCCCAGCATTTT. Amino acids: CASSQDRLNKPQHF.

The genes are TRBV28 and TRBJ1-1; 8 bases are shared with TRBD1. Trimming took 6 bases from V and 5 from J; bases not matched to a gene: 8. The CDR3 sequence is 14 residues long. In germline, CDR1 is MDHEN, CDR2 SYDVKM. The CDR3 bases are TGTGCCAGCAGCCCCAGGGGGCGGTGGACTGAAGCTTTCTTT. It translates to CASSPRGRWTEAFF.

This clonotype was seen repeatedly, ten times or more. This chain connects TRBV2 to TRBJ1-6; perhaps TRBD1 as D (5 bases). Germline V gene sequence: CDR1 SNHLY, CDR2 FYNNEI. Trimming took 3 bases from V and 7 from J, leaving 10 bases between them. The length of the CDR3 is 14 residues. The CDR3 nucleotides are TGTGCCAGCAGTGAGGCAGGGCCGAATTCACCCCTCCACTTT. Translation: CASSEAGPNSPLHF.